Each of the 22 T cell receptor beta chains below was sequenced from the same sample in a study of response to subunit inactivated influenza vaccine. TCRdb fed the RT-PCR reads into MiXCR, producing one record per CDR3 protein. In the table there are 610,000 or so distinct CDR3 sequences, approximately 15% of which are singletons. Sequenced material: PBMCs from blood, taken 11 to 12 days after vaccination. Receptor source: a middle-aged man who received an inactivated influenza vaccine.

The V gene is TRBV25-1, the J gene TRBJ2-4, with D possibly TRBD2 on 6 matching bases. V gave up 1 base and J gave up 8 bases, with 15 bases separating them. The CDR3 consists of 15 residues. Germline V gene sequence: CDR1 MGHDK, CDR2 SYGVNS. DNA of the CDR3: TGTGCCAGCAGTGAATTGATGGCGGGACCGGACATTCAGTACTTC. It translates to CASSELMAGPDIQYF.

This clonotype has a count of ten or more. The rearrangement links TRBV12-3 or TRBV12-4 to TRBJ2-3; the D is unclear. This CDR3 has 13 amino acids. Trimming took off 3 bases at V and 4 bases at J, with 8 bases between the two ends. As DNA, the CDR3 is TGTGCCAGCAGTTTCTCGAGCGCAGATACGCAGTATTTT. This sequence encodes CASSFSSADTQYF.

This clonotype was detected ten times or more. The V and J genes are TRBV20-1 and TRBJ2-1; TRBD1 is a possible D gene (6 bases). The germline gives CDR1 DFQATT, CDR2 SNEGSKA (reference sequence). The CDR3 contains 12 residues. V lost 5 bases to trimming and J lost 6 bases, with 11 bases between them. Here the CDR3 DNA reads TGCAGTGCTGGGGGCCAATCCAATGAGCAGTTCTTC. This encodes CSAGGQSNEQFF.

This clonotype was detected many times. The chain uses TRBV18 and TRBJ1-2; D gene ambiguous. Trimming removed 0 bases from V and 7 bases from J, with 15 bases in between. Germline lookup yields CDR1 KGHSH and CDR2 LQKENI. The CDR3 covers 15 residues. The CDR3 nucleotides are TGTGCCAGCTCACCACCCGAGAGTTTTTCTGGTGGCTACACCTTC. Its protein is CASSPPESFSGGYTF.

The chain is built from TRBV4-2 and TRBJ2-3; D gene ambiguous. The CDR3 is 14 residues long. The germline CDR1 and CDR2 sequences are LGHNA and YNFKEQ. Trimming left V 1 base short and J 1 base short, with 6 bases between. CDR3 in DNA: TGTGCCAGCAGCCAAGTTGACCGCACAGATACGCAGTATTTT. Amino acid sequence: CASSQVDRTDTQYF.

This clonotype has only a few counts. The V call is TRBV5-1, the J call TRBJ2-1; TRBD1 aligns across 8 bases. The CDR3 is 17 residues long. V was clipped by 0 bases and J by 1 base; unmatched bases: 6. In germline, CDR1 is SGHRS, CDR2 YFSETQ. The chain's CDR3 is CASSLETGGRSYNEQFF. CDR3 in DNA: TGCGCCAGCAGCTTGGAAACAGGGGGAAGGTCCTACAATGAGCAGTTCTTC.

The chain has TRBV28 and TRBJ2-5; TRBD1 agrees at 9 bases. Trimming took 6 bases from V and 4 from J; bases not matched to a gene: 15. The CDR3 has 17 amino acids. The germline CDR1 and CDR2 sequences are MDHEN and SYDVKM. The CDR3 DNA sequence: TGTGCCAGCAGGGAAGGAACCGGGACAGGGTTTCGAGAGACCCAGTACTTC. Amino acids: CASREGTGTGFRETQYF. Full variable domain (rest looked up from reference TRBV28 and TRBJ2-5): DVKVTQSSRYLVKRTGEKVFLECVQDMDHENMFWYRQDPGLGLRLIYFSYDVKMKEKGDIPEGYSVSREKKERFSLILESASTNQTSMYLCASREGTGTGFRETQYFGPGTRLLVL.

With respect to this clonotype: This may arise from a read error, as a much more abundant clone is one base away. The chain couples TRBV2 to TRBJ2-7; D remains unclear. The J call is doubtful: the DNA matches TRBJ2-1 better. CDR3 length: 10 amino acids. The germline gives CDR1 SNHLY, CDR2 FYNNEI. CDR3 sequence: CASSVFEQFF. For the CDR3, the DNA is TGTGCCAGCAGTGTTTTCGAGCAGTTCTTC.

In the case of this clonotype: The conserved phenylalanine or tryptophan is not found at the CDR3 terminus, so this likely reflects a read error. The chain uses TRBV9 and TRBJ1-1, with 12 bases identical to TRBD1. Germline CDR1 reads SGDLS; CDR2 reads YYNGEE. Trimming removed 3 bases from V and 2 bases from J; junction bases left unmatched: 5. The CDR3 has 16 amino acids. In nucleotides, the CDR3 is TGTGCCAGCAGCGCCGGGACAGGGGGCGGTAACACTGAAGCTTTCTAT. It yields the protein CASSAGTGGGNTEAFY.

The rearrangement joins TRBV20-1 to TRBJ2-1; 10 bases align to TRBD2. Germline assignment: CDR1 DFQATT and CDR2 SNEGSKA (reference sequence). The CDR3 is 16 amino acids. Trimming cost V 1 base and J 8 bases; bases outside gene matches: 11. CDR3 sequence (DNA): TGCAGTGCTAGAGCTACAGGACTAGCGGTGGTGGATGAGCAGTTCTTC. This sequence encodes CSARATGLAVVDEQFF.

This chain joins TRBV29-1 and TRBJ2-3; D is unresolved. With 5 bases removed from V and 5 bases from J, the gap between germline ends came to 17 bases. Germline loops: CDR1 SQVTM, CDR2 ANQGSEA. This CDR3 comprises 14 residues. The CDR3, as DNA: TGCAGCGTTACGGTTTCAGGCGCACAAGATACGCAGTATTTT. This sequence encodes CSVTVSGAQDTQYF.

V and J are TRBV7-9 and TRBJ2-2; 9 bases fit TRBD2. The CDR3 is made up of 16 amino acids. V shed 4 bases, J shed 3 bases, and the junction held 6 bases outside the gene matches. Germline V CDR1 and CDR2: SEHNR, FQNEAQ (reference sequence). The DNA for the CDR3 is TGTGCCAGCAGCTCGTCTAGCGGGATGGACACCGGGGAGCTGTTTTTT. Its translation is CASSSSSGMDTGELFF.

The chain couples TRBV18 to TRBJ2-1, with 7 bases that match TRBD1. The length of the CDR3 is 16 residues. The germline gives CDR1 KGHSH, CDR2 LQKENI. Unmatched junction bases numbered 8, after V lost 1 base and J lost 5 bases. The CDR3 nucleotides are TGTGCCAGCTCACCACTTTTCGGACAGGCAAACAATGAGCAGTTCTTC. This sequence encodes CASSPLFGQANNEQFF.

The J gene is TRBJ2-6, the V gene TRBV12-3 or TRBV12-4; no definite D call. CDR3 length: 17 amino acids. V shed 9 bases and J shed 0 bases, with 18 bases lying between them. CDR3: CASTYKSTISGANVLTF. CDR3 in DNA: TGTGCCAGTACATACAAGTCCACGATCTCTGGGGCCAACGTCCTGACTTTC.

In this sample, this clonotype turned up many times. The J gene is TRBJ1-4, the V gene TRBV12-3 or TRBV12-4; D is ambiguous. V lost 6 bases to trimming and J lost 8 bases, with 19 bases between them. This CDR3 has 15 amino acids. The CDR3, as DNA: TGTGCCAGCAGGCTCGGAACAGCGTCGGGCGAAAAACTGTTTTTT. It yields the protein CASRLGTASGEKLFF.

This clonotype was recorded a few times. This chain links TRBV19 with TRBJ2-7; 9 bases agree with TRBD1. The CDR3 is made up of 15 amino acids. The V gene's germline CDR1 is LNHDA and CDR2 SQIVND (reference sequence). Germline trimming cut 4 bases from V and 6 bases from J; bases unmatched to any gene: 10. CDR3 amino acids: CASSTGTGWFFEQYF. The CDR3 DNA reads TGTGCCAGTAGTACGGGGACAGGGTGGTTTTTCGAGCAGTACTTC. Filled out from reference TRBV19 and TRBJ2-7, the complete variable domain reads DGGITQSPKYLFRKEGQNVTLSCEQNLNHDAMYWYRQDPGQGLRLIYYSQIVNDFQKGDIAEGYSVSREKKESFPLTVTSAQKNPTAFYLCASSTGTGWFFEQYFGPGTRLTVT.

This clonotype showed up just a few times. This rearrangement joins TRBV9 to TRBJ2-6, with D uncertain. The V gene's germline CDR1 is SGDLS and CDR2 YYNGEE. The length of the CDR3 is 19 residues. V shed 0 bases and J shed 1 base, with 17 bases lying between them. The CDR3 DNA reads TGTGCCAGCAGCGTAGATGTGAAGAGGAGTGGTTCTGGGGCCAACGTCCTGACTTTC. Its translation is CASSVDVKRSGSGANVLTF.

As concerns this clonotype: The CDR3 does not close with the conserved phenylalanine or tryptophan, likely indicating a read error. V and J are TRBV11-3 and TRBJ2-5, with D perhaps matching TRBD1 or TRBD2 (7 bases each). The CDR3 covers 16 residues. Trimming took 5 bases from V and 2 from J, leaving 18 bases between them. Germline V gene sequence: CDR1 SGHNT, CDR2 YENEEA. CDR3 in DNA: TGTGCCAGCAGCGAAAGTTACAGGGGAGGGCAAGAGACCCAGTACCTC. Its translation: CASSESYRGGQETQYL.

V gene TRBV4-2 combines with J gene TRBJ2-1; the match to TRBD2 covers 8 bases. CDR3 length equals 17 residues. Germline V lookup: CDR1 LGHNA, CDR2 YNFKEQ. V was clipped by 0 bases and J by 6 bases; unmatched bases: 10. The CDR3 nucleotides are TGTGCCAGCAGCCAAGAAGCAGGGACTAGTCTTACCAATGAGCAGTTCTTC. This encodes CASSQEAGTSLTNEQFF.

The chain carries TRBV7-8 and TRBJ1-5; D possibly corresponds to TRBD1 (5 bases). Germline V gene sequence: CDR1 SGHVS, CDR2 FQNEAQ. The CDR3 covers 18 residues. Trimming removed 5 bases from V and 2 bases from J, with 22 bases in between. This CDR3 is CASSPRDRRRMGNQPQHF. CDR3 in DNA: TGTGCCAGCAGCCCCCGGGACCGCAGAAGGATGGGCAATCAGCCCCAGCATTTT.

This clonotype was seen a few times. This chain links TRBV5-1 with TRBJ2-5, with D perhaps TRBD1 or TRBD2 (5 bases each). V was cut by 2 bases and J by 1 base, with 12 bases left in between. From germline, CDR1 is SGHRS and CDR2 YFSETQ. The CDR3 has 15 residues. CDR3 sequence (DNA): TGCGCCAGCAGCTTTCGGGAAGGGGTCCAAGAGACCCAGTACTTC. It is translated as CASSFREGVQETQYF.

V gene TRBV5-1 combines with J gene TRBJ2-5; the D is unclear. CDR1 and CDR2 (germline): SGHRS, YFSETQ. V was shortened by 7 bases and J by 1 base, with 8 bases between the two germline ends. The CDR3 totals 12 residues. The CDR3 DNA reads TGCGCCAGCTCCGAAACCCAAGAGACCCAGTACTTC. It codes for CASSETQETQYF.